Listed below are T cell receptor beta chains from one sample, sequenced in a study of blood T cell repertoires in COVID-19. Here immunoSEQ multiplex PCR was the method, and the copy in TCRdb shows in-frame clones only, minus some. The data contain roughly 30,000 clones, nearly 90% of them seen just once; the ten biggest clones take up 7.9%. The sequenced material came from peripheral blood. Receptors originate from a man aged 55 to 70 with COVID-19, enrolled during active disease. Both conserved end residues are part of each CDR3. Fields, in order: clone size, J gene, CDR3 length, V gene, D gene, CDR3 DNA, CDR3 protein. D genes are given only for firm matches. The listing skips clone size in some rows; elsewhere it reads once, few, many or a size class.

clone size: NA
J gene: TRBJ2-1
CDR3 length: 16
V gene: TRBV18
D gene: NA
CDR3 DNA: TGTGCCAGCTCACGGGCACAGGTCAGCTCCTACAATGAGCAGTTCTTC
CDR3 protein: CASSRAQVSSYNEQFF

clone size: NA
J gene: TRBJ1-6
CDR3 length: 14
V gene: TRBV7-9
D gene: TRBD1
CDR3 DNA: TGTGCCAGCAGCTCAGGACAGGGGAATTCACCCCTCCACTTT
CDR3 protein: CASSSGQGNSPLHF

clone size: NA
J gene: TRBJ2-5
CDR3 length: 14
V gene: TRBV5-1
D gene: NA
CDR3 DNA: TGCGCCAGCAGCTTGGGTGTTAGCCAAGAGACCCAGTACTTC
CDR3 protein: CASSLGVSQETQYF

clone size: NA
J gene: TRBJ2-6
CDR3 length: 15
V gene: TRBV15
D gene: NA
CDR3 DNA: TGTGCCACCAGCAGAGCAGGGGTTGGGGCCAACGTCCTGACTTTC
CDR3 protein: CATSRAGVGANVLTF

clone size: NA
J gene: TRBJ1-2
CDR3 length: 16
V gene: TRBV4-1
D gene: NA
CDR3 DNA: TGCGCCAGCAGCTCGCAATCGGACAGCACCTTCGCTGGCTACACCTTC
CDR3 protein: CASSSQSDSTFAGYTF

clone size: NA
J gene: TRBJ2-1
CDR3 length: 15
V gene: TRBV11-2
D gene: TRBD2
CDR3 DNA: TGTGCCAGCAGCCCACAGAGGACTAGCGGGAATGAGCAGTTCTTC
CDR3 protein: CASSPQRTSGNEQFF

clone size: NA
J gene: TRBJ1-3
CDR3 length: 17
V gene: TRBV5-1
D gene: TRBD1
CDR3 DNA: TGCGCCAGCAGTAGGGTCGGACAGGGAAACCCTGGAAACACCATATATTTT
CDR3 protein: CASSRVGQGNPGNTIYF

clone size: once
J gene: TRBJ1-4
CDR3 length: 14
V gene: TRBV30
D gene: TRBD1
CDR3 DNA: TGTGCCTGGGAACGAACAGGGGTCGATGAAAAACTGTTTTTT
CDR3 protein: CAWERTGVDEKLFF

clone size: NA
J gene: TRBJ2-7
CDR3 length: 15
V gene: TRBV24-1
D gene: TRBD2
CDR3 DNA: TGTGCCACCAGTGACGGATCGACTAGCAATTACGAGCAGTACTTC
CDR3 protein: CATSDGSTSNYEQYF

clone size: NA
J gene: TRBJ2-2
CDR3 length: 13
V gene: TRBV29-1
D gene: NA
CDR3 DNA: TGCAGCGTTGATGCTCGGGGCACCGGGGAGCTGTTTTTT
CDR3 protein: CSVDARGTGELFF

clone size: NA
J gene: TRBJ2-7
CDR3 length: 14
V gene: TRBV18
D gene: TRBD1
CDR3 DNA: TGTGCCAGCTCACCTAGGGACAGAGCCTACGAGCAGTACTTC
CDR3 protein: CASSPRDRAYEQYF

clone size: NA
J gene: TRBJ2-2
CDR3 length: 16
V gene: TRBV29-1
D gene: TRBD2
CDR3 DNA: TGCAGCGTGGGAACTAGCGGGATGTCGAACACCGGGGAGCTGTTTTTT
CDR3 protein: CSVGTSGMSNTGELFF

clone size: few
J gene: TRBJ1-1
CDR3 length: 15
V gene: TRBV9
D gene: TRBD1
CDR3 DNA: TGTGCCAGCAGCGCCAGCCCCAGGGGGCACACTGAAGCTTTCTTT
CDR3 protein: CASSASPRGHTEAFF

clone size: NA
J gene: TRBJ2-3
CDR3 length: 15
V gene: TRBV5-1
D gene: NA
CDR3 DNA: TGCGCCAGCAGCTTAAAGTTCGGGGGATCAGATACGCAGTATTTT
CDR3 protein: CASSLKFGGSDTQYF

clone size: once
J gene: TRBJ1-2
CDR3 length: 17
V gene: TRBV3-1/TRBV3-2
D gene: TRBD1
CDR3 DNA: TGTGCCAGCAGCCAAGTCGGGACAGGGGCTCGTTACGCGGGCTACACCTTC
CDR3 protein: CASSQVGTGARYAGYTF

clone size: NA
J gene: TRBJ2-3
CDR3 length: 15
V gene: TRBV4-2
D gene: TRBD2
CDR3 DNA: TGTGCCAGCAGCCAAGAGCGGGAGCAGACAGATACGCAGTATTTT
CDR3 protein: CASSQEREQTDTQYF

clone size: NA
J gene: TRBJ1-5
CDR3 length: 14
V gene: TRBV13
D gene: NA
CDR3 DNA: TGTGCCAGCAGCTTAGGGACAGGAAATCAGCCCCAGCATTTT
CDR3 protein: CASSLGTGNQPQHF

clone size: NA
J gene: TRBJ1-5
CDR3 length: 14
V gene: TRBV18
D gene: TRBD1
CDR3 DNA: TGTGCCAGCTCACCGACAGGGGTAAATCAGCCCCAGCATTTT
CDR3 protein: CASSPTGVNQPQHF

clone size: NA
J gene: TRBJ2-2
CDR3 length: 11
V gene: TRBV30
D gene: NA
CDR3 DNA: NA
CDR3 protein: CALRRAGELFF

clone size: NA
J gene: TRBJ2-3
CDR3 length: 12
V gene: TRBV27
D gene: NA
CDR3 DNA: TGTGCCAGCAGTTTCCCTCAGGGTACGCAGTATTTT
CDR3 protein: CASSFPQGTQYF

clone size: NA
J gene: TRBJ1-3
CDR3 length: 17
V gene: TRBV7-8
D gene: NA
CDR3 DNA: TGTGCCAGCAGCTTGGGGGCCGACACGAGCTCTGGAAACACCATATATTTT
CDR3 protein: CASSLGADTSSGNTIYF

clone size: NA
J gene: TRBJ2-7
CDR3 length: 15
V gene: TRBV6-5
D gene: TRBD1
CDR3 DNA: TGTGCCAGCAGTTACGGGACAGGGGGCTACTACGAGCAGTACTTC
CDR3 protein: CASSYGTGGYYEQYF

clone size: NA
J gene: TRBJ1-3
CDR3 length: 15
V gene: TRBV7-2
D gene: NA
CDR3 DNA: TGTGCCAGCAGCTTATTTTTGGGGACAGGAAACACCATATATTTT
CDR3 protein: CASSLFLGTGNTIYF

clone size: NA
J gene: TRBJ1-5
CDR3 length: 14
V gene: TRBV27
D gene: NA
CDR3 DNA: TGTGCCAGCAGTCTAGGCAGGGGTGGGCAGCCCCAGCATTTT
CDR3 protein: CASSLGRGGQPQHF

clone size: NA
J gene: TRBJ1-4
CDR3 length: 20
V gene: TRBV4-1
D gene: TRBD1
CDR3 DNA: TGCGCCAGCAGCCACCCCCGGGACAGGGATTTGGAAACGACTAATGAAAAACTGTTTTTT
CDR3 protein: CASSHPRDRDLETTNEKLFF

clone size: few
J gene: TRBJ1-1
CDR3 length: 16
V gene: TRBV19
D gene: TRBD1
CDR3 DNA: TGTGCCAGTACCCTTGACAGGGGGCGCCTGGGCACTGAAGCTTTCTTT
CDR3 protein: CASTLDRGRLGTEAFF

clone size: NA
J gene: TRBJ2-2
CDR3 length: 20
V gene: TRBV6-1
D gene: NA
CDR3 DNA: TGTGCCAGCAGTGAATACGGTGCCAAGGGGTCCCTTCAAAACACCGGGGAGCTGTTTTTT
CDR3 protein: CASSEYGAKGSLQNTGELFF

clone size: NA
J gene: TRBJ1-2
CDR3 length: 14
V gene: TRBV19
D gene: NA
CDR3 DNA: TGTGCCAGTAGTATCGGGCAGGGAAGCTATGGCTACACCTTC
CDR3 protein: CASSIGQGSYGYTF

clone size: NA
J gene: TRBJ1-1
CDR3 length: 14
V gene: TRBV11-3
D gene: NA
CDR3 DNA: TGTGCCAGCAGCTTTACAGGAGGGACCACTGAAGCTTTCTTT
CDR3 protein: CASSFTGGTTEAFF

clone size: NA
J gene: TRBJ2-1
CDR3 length: 16
V gene: TRBV3-1/TRBV3-2
D gene: TRBD2
CDR3 DNA: TGTGCCAGCAGCCAACTTAGCGGGAGGGCATCAAATGAGCAGTTCTTC
CDR3 protein: CASSQLSGRASNEQFF

clone size: NA
J gene: TRBJ2-3
CDR3 length: 14
V gene: TRBV7-2
D gene: TRBD2
CDR3 DNA: TGTGCCAGCAGCTTAACCGCGGGGGCAGATACGCAGTATTTT
CDR3 protein: CASSLTAGADTQYF

clone size: NA
J gene: TRBJ2-1
CDR3 length: 14
V gene: TRBV10-3
D gene: TRBD2
CDR3 DNA: TGTGCCACAACCGGGACTAGCGGCCACAATGAGCAGTTCTTC
CDR3 protein: CATTGTSGHNEQFF

clone size: once
J gene: TRBJ1-5
CDR3 length: 13
V gene: TRBV30
D gene: NA
CDR3 DNA: TGTGCCTGGAGTGCCGGGTCGGGGCAGCCCCAGCATTTT
CDR3 protein: CAWSAGSGQPQHF

clone size: once
J gene: TRBJ2-5
CDR3 length: 16
V gene: TRBV29-1
D gene: TRBD2
CDR3 DNA: TGCAGCGTTGAAGACCGACAGCGGGGACTCCAAGAGACCCAGTACTTC
CDR3 protein: CSVEDRQRGLQETQYF

clone size: NA
J gene: TRBJ1-4
CDR3 length: 13
V gene: TRBV5-1
D gene: NA
CDR3 DNA: TGCGCCAGCCGGCGCGGGGCTAATGAAAAACTGTTTTTT
CDR3 protein: CASRRGANEKLFF